This T cell receptor (beta chain) was documented in a study of blood T cell repertoires in COVID-19. Study-wide background: Acute and convalescent COVID-19 specimens originated in the United States, Italy and Spain.

Sequencing was performed with immunoSEQ multiplex PCR; in TCRdb, only in-frame clones are kept and a portion is missing. The sample holds approximately 250,000 clones; approximately 90% are singletons and the top ten take roughly 1.2%. This clone was observed a handful of times. V shed 5 bases and J 3 bases; nucleotides not matched to a gene: 5. This CDR3 region has 15 residues. Germline values: CDR1 SEHNR, CDR2 FQNEAQ (reference sequence). The genes are TRBV7-9 and TRBJ1-5, with TRBD1 matching over 9 bases. This receptor was obtained from a woman aged 40 to 55 with acute COVID-19. The sample was PBMCs or T cells enriched from blood (not recorded which). The CDR3 sequence: CASSPGQGINQPQHF. The DNA of the CDR3 is TGTGCCAGCAGCCCGGGACAGGGAATCAATCAGCCCCAGCATTTT.